The 13 T cell receptor beta chains reported below all come from one sample, sequenced in a study of early T cells in non-severe SARS-CoV-2 infection. TCRdb passed the 5' RACE reads through MiXCR, listing each CDR3 protein once. The table has around 30,000 distinct CDR3 sequences, roughly 5.1% seen once. The sequenced sample consisted of whole blood. The receptors come from an adult who was a healthcare worker with PCR-confirmed SARS-CoV-2 infection or an uninfected control (not recorded which).

The V gene is TRBV2, the J gene TRBJ2-5; 8 bases line up with TRBD1. This CDR3 region has 16 residues. After removal of 5 bases from V and 2 bases from J, the junction contained 10 bases not matched to a gene. Germline values: CDR1 SNHLY, CDR2 FYNNEI. This CDR3 is CASSYQGANLQETQYF. CDR3 bases: TGTGCCAGCAGTTATCAGGGGGCTAACCTTCAAGAGACCCAGTACTTC.

This clonotype was seen many times. The chain links TRBV2 to TRBJ1-3; 7 bases line up with TRBD1. The length of the CDR3 is 15 residues. Germline V CDR1 and CDR2: SNHLY, FYNNEI. Trimming took 4 bases from V and 4 from J; bases not matched to a gene: 7. CDR3: CASSARQGAGNTIYF. CDR3 DNA: TGTGCCAGCAGTGCCCGACAGGGAGCAGGAAACACCATATATTTT.

This clonotype has ten or more counts. The V call is TRBV29-1, the J call TRBJ1-2; D is unclear. V was shortened by 6 bases and J by 0 bases, with 11 bases between the two germline ends. CDR3 length: 13 residues. CDR1 and CDR2 from the germline V gene are SQVTM and ANQGSEA. The CDR3 region is CSVTQATNYGYTF. The DNA for the CDR3 is TGCAGCGTCACGCAGGCGACTAACTATGGCTACACCTTC.

This clonotype was observed a handful of times. The chain carries TRBV20-1 and TRBJ2-3, with a tentative D call TRBD2 (6 bases). Trimming stripped 7 bases from V and 7 bases from J, with 18 bases between. Germline CDR1 and CDR2: DFQATT and SNEGSKA (reference sequence). The CDR3 runs 13 residues. The CDR3 coding sequence is TGCAGTGTCCTAAAGACGGGAGCAAATACGCAGTATTTT. Amino acids: CSVLKTGANTQYF.

This clonotype was seen at least ten times. This sequence joins TRBV7-9 and TRBJ1-2; D is ambiguous. From germline, CDR1 is SEHNR and CDR2 FQNEAQ (reference sequence). Trimming cost V 5 bases and J 4 bases, with 14 bases left between them. CDR3 size: 14 residues. The CDR3 DNA is TGTGCCAGCAGCCCCCTGGCCGACACCTATGGCTACACCTTC. Translated: CASSPLADTYGYTF.

There are a few counts of this clonotype. The chain has TRBV11-2 and TRBJ1-1; no clear D. The CDR3 covers 14 residues. Deletions cut 4 bases from V and 6 bases from J, with 15 bases between. Germline CDR1 reads SGHAT; CDR2 reads FQNNGV. The CDR3 spells CASSSGTERAEAFF. The CDR3 DNA sequence: TGTGCCAGCAGCTCCGGAACGGAGAGGGCTGAAGCTTTCTTT.

This clonotype was counted many times. The chain is built from TRBV5-4 and TRBJ2-3; 9 bases line up with TRBD2. Germline V gene sequence: CDR1 SGHNT, CDR2 YYREEE (reference sequence). The CDR3 covers 17 residues. Trimming cost V 6 bases and J 3 bases; bases outside gene matches: 14. This CDR3 reads CASKNGLAKSVTDTQYF. Written as DNA, the CDR3 is TGTGCCAGCAAAAATGGACTAGCGAAGAGTGTGACAGATACGCAGTATTTT. Looking up the rest from reference TRBV5-4 and TRBJ2-3 gives the full variable domain: ETGVTQSPTHLIKTRGQQVTLRCSSQSGHNTVSWYQQALGQGPQFIFQYYREEENGRGNFPPRFSGLQFPNYSSELNVNALELDDSALYLCASKNGLAKSVTDTQYFGPGTRLTVL.

This clonotype was recorded many times. This chain joins TRBV27 and TRBJ2-5; TRBD1 aligns across 7 bases. Per the germline V gene, CDR1 is MNHEY and CDR2 is SMNVEV (reference sequence). The V gene end was trimmed by 3 bases and the J gene end by 9 bases; junction bases not matched to a gene: 7. The CDR3 totals 13 residues. The CDR3 DNA is TGTGCCAGCAGTTTGGACAGGTCTGCACCCCAGTACTTC. This sequence encodes CASSLDRSAPQYF.

This clonotype has at least ten counts. This rearrangement joins TRBV5-1 to TRBJ2-1; 8 positions agree with TRBD1. The CDR3 extends over 17 amino acids. The J segment lost 0 bases and the V segment lost 3 bases, leaving 8 bases of the junction unmatched. Germline-derived CDR1 and CDR2 are SGHRS and YFSETQ. CDR3 amino acids: CASSSLWTGSSYNEQFF. The CDR3 DNA reads as TGCGCCAGCAGCTCCCTGTGGACAGGGAGCTCCTACAATGAGCAGTTCTTC.

This clonotype was observed at least ten times. The chain links TRBV5-4 to TRBJ2-4; 7 bases are a match to TRBD1. The CDR3 runs 15 residues. Germline V gene lookup returns CDR1 SGHNT and CDR2 YYREEE (reference sequence). The V and J ends lost 4 bases and 3 bases, in that order; junction bases with no gene match: 7. The CDR3 is CASSGTGTVKNIQYF. The CDR3 nucleotides are TGTGCCAGCAGCGGGACCGGGACAGTCAAAAACATTCAGTACTTC.

This clonotype has at least ten counts. The V call is TRBV29-1, the J call TRBJ2-1, with a tentative D call TRBD2 (5 bases). Trimming cost V 0 bases and J 2 bases, with 11 bases left between them. Germline lookup yields CDR1 SQVTM and CDR2 ANQGSEA. This CDR3 has 15 amino acids. CDR3 DNA: TGCAGCGTTGAAGAACGAGGGATCACCTACAATGAGCAGTTCTTC. It yields the protein CSVEERGITYNEQFF.

CDR3 bases: TGTGGTAAAGACAGACTCTCGGACACCGGGGAGCTGTTTTTT. Protein product: CGKDRLSDTGELFF. The V call is TRBV7-9, the J call TRBJ2-2; possible D gene TRBD1, 5 bases. This CDR3 spans 14 amino acids. Germline CDR1 is SEHNR and CDR2 is FQNEAQ (reference sequence).

This chain uses TRBV2 with TRBJ2-1; D gene uncertain. The germline gives CDR1 SNHLY, CDR2 FYNNEI. This CDR3 comprises 10 residues. V lost 7 bases to trimming and J lost 4 bases, with 2 bases between them. CDR3 loop: CASTYNEQFF. For the CDR3, the DNA is TGTGCCAGCACGTACAATGAGCAGTTCTTC. The entire variable domain, with the rest obtained from reference TRBV2 and TRBJ2-1, is as follows: EPEVTQTPSHQVTQMGQEVILRCVPISNHLYFYWYRQILGQKVEFLVSFYNNEISEKSEIFDDQFSVERPDGSNFTLKIRSTKLEDSAMYFCASTYNEQFFGPGTRLTVL.